Sequencing of this T cell receptor beta chain was carried out in a study of graft-versus-host responses after intestinal transplantation. This clone was seen just once. Antigen unknown. The CDR3 has 16 amino acids. The germline CDR1 and CDR2 sequences are SGHTA and FQGTGA. The V and J ends lost 2 bases and 3 bases, in that order; junction bases with no gene match: 9. Overall study results and limits: High graft-versus-host to host-versus-graft clonal ratios were found in allografts of patients who had graft-donor T cell macrochimerism.

The method was immunoSEQ multiplex PCR; TCRdb's version includes in-frame clones alone and lacks a portion of them. Of about 90,000 clones listed, about 88% are singletons. The J gene is TRBJ1-2, the V gene TRBV7-3; 7 bases fit TRBD1. This receptor was identified in a human donor who was the organ donor for an intestinal transplant. Sequencing was performed on unstimulated CD4+ T cells sorted from spleen or lymph node cells, taken before transplant. This CDR3 reads CASSLGRQGLDYGYTF. CDR3 DNA sequence: TGTGCCAGCAGCTTAGGCCGACAGGGACTGGACTATGGCTACACCTTC.